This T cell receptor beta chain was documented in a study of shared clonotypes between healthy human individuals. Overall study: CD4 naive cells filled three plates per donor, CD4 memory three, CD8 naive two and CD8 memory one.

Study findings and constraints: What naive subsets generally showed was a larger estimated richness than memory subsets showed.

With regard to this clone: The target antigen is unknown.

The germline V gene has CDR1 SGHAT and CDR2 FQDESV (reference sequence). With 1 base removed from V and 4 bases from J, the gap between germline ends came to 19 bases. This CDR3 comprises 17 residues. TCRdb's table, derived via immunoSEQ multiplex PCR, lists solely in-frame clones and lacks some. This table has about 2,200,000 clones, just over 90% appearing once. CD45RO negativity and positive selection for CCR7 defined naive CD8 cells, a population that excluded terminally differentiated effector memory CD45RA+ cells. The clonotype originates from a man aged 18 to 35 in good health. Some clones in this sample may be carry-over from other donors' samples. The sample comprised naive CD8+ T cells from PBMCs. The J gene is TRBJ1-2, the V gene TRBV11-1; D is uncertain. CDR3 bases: TGTGCCAGCAGCTTAGAGTCGGAAGGGTCGAAATTCTATGGCTACACCTTC. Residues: CASSLESEGSKFYGYTF.